This TCR beta chain was found in a study of CD8+ T cells in alopecia areata. V trimming: 6 bases; J trimming: 4 bases; junction bases outside the gene matches: 5. Germline loops: CDR1 SQVTM, CDR2 ANQGSEA. The CDR3 extends over 13 amino acids. Investigators isolated RNA and reverse transcribed it into cDNA to act as the sequencing template. Only in-frame clones appear in the TCRdb table, and some are missing; sequencing was by immunoSEQ multiplex PCR. The table has around 200,000 clones, 45% to 65% seen once. The sample's treatment: oral pan-JAK inhibitor, 5-10 mg twice daily. Starting from PBMCs, sorting isolated CD4+ and CD8+ T cells.

The material was CD4+ T cells sorted from blood, obtained at week 4, from a patient treated with tofacitinib. J is TRBJ2-5 and V is TRBV29-1, with 10 bases aligning to TRBD1. The clonotype was recovered from a human donor with alopecia areata. The CDR3: CSVNGQGGETQYF. In DNA form, the CDR3 reads TGCAGCGTCAACGGACAGGGGGGAGAGACCCAGTACTTC.